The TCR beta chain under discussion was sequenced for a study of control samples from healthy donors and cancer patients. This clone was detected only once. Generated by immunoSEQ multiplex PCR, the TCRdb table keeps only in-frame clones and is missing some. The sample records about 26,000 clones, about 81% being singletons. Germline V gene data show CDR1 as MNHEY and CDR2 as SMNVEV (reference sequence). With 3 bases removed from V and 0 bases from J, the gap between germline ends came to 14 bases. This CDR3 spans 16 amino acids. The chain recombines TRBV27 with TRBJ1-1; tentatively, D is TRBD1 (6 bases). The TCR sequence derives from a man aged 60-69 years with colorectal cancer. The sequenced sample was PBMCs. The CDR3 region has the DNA TGTGCCAGCAGTTTGGTAGGAGCAGGGGTGAACACTGAAGCTTTCTTT. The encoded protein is CASSLVGAGVNTEAFF.